This T cell receptor beta chain was documented in a study of blood T cells in healthy people across ages (dated by TCRdb to between 2014 and 2017). For context, the study as a whole: In model experiments, template switching captured about one uniquely barcoded TCR beta cDNA molecule for every two T cells. The donors were split into four age groups: young (average 16 years), middle-aged (roughly 39), aged (about 62) and long-lived (more than 80). The study analyzed two additional independent replicas of 1 million unique cDNA reads from the same blood draw for two donors, one aged 18 to 29 and one aged 80 or older. To avoid experimental bias, donors of different ages were spread randomly across the sequencing lanes. Using deep sequencing normalized with unique cDNA molecular identifiers, the study measured how TCR beta repertoire diversity changes with age.

Donors were 40 or so systemically healthy Caucasian individuals from Russia aged about 6 to 100 years. Approximately 9.7 milliliters of peripheral blood were drawn from each donor into EDTA-treated Vacutainer tubes. Ficoll-Paque density-gradient centrifugation was used to isolate PBMCs, with at least 6 million per sample. Total RNA, at least 6 micrograms per sample, was extracted from PBMCs with Trizol reagent. For every donor, an aliquot of PBMCs went through flow cytometry to measure the percentages of naive CD45RAhigh/CD27high T cells. This clonotype was seen more than once but under ten times. Its antigen specificity is not known. The sample holds no much larger clone one base away, and base qualities are not on file. Libraries were built with 5' RACE. Sequenced using an Illumina HiSeq 2500. A second roughly 6 to 11 cycle PCR used a sample-barcoded 5' primer and a J-beta primer mix. A template-switch 5' adaptor carrying 12 random nucleotides introduced a unique molecular identifier onto each TCR beta cDNA molecule. Each sample yielded at least 2.5 million CDR3-containing paired-end reads. All of the RNA was converted into first-strand cDNA using the Mint cDNA synthesis kit, with a TRBC-specific oligonucleotide serving as the primer. After uracil-DNA glycosylase treatment, a first 18-cycle PCR used universal primers M1SS and BC2_uni_R on all cDNA. For the original study's pipeline: For normalization, 1 million high-quality reads, each with a distinct molecular identifier, were randomly selected from each sample. Instead of being binned into consensus sequences, reads with shared molecular identifiers were discarded. MiTCR, set to a Q25 quality threshold and the strictest error-elimination algorithm, was used for CDR3 identification, clonotype clustering and error correction. A nonparametric unseen species model using Euler transformation provided a lower-bound estimate of total TCR beta diversity. Through fastp at Q25 and MiXCR, TCRdb rebuilt clones from the public reads, retaining in-frame beta chains. Records with the same CDR3 protein are collapsed into one entry carrying the most frequent genes and DNA. TCRdb's processing, not the authors', yielded these V and J calls. The sample table lists about 1,400,000 distinct CDR3 sequences, approximately 60% of them with a count of one. The top ten clonotypes cover over 5% of the sample.

The full study reports these points: Conclusive comparison of naive and antigen-experienced compartments was prevented by the profiling of bulk unsorted PBMCs. A strong correlation was found between observed TCR beta diversity and the percentage of naive T cells measured by flow cytometry. Because donor CMV infection status was unknown, age-related changes in expanded clonotypes were potentially confounded. Total diversity estimates from one million sequenced T cells were considered lower bounds and underestimates. As age increased, observed TCR beta diversity per million T cells dropped in a roughly linear way, and a significant reduction was already evident by age around 41. Compared with the aged group, the long-lived group had more naive CD4+ T cells, fewer expanded clones and increased TCR diversity, a pattern suggesting age selection.

The specimen sequenced was blood. This TCR derives from a man younger than 35 in good health.

The sequenced DNA is TGTGCCAGCAGGGGAAGGGGCGGGAGTGAGTACTACGAGCAGTACTTC. It specifies CASRGRGGSEYYEQYF. The V gene is TRBV12-3 or TRBV12-4 and the J gene is TRBJ2-7; 7 of the junction bases match TRBD2. Inclusive of the bounding cysteine and phenylalanine, the CDR3 is 16 residues long. CDR3 DNA is the only sequence kept; it has 48 bases, read in frame from the first base. V has 6 bases trimmed and J has 3 bases trimmed; junction bases matching no gene number 14.